This TCR beta chain came from a study of blood T cell repertoires in COVID-19. About the research overall: Italy, Spain and the United States were the sources of the convalescent and acute COVID-19 samples. PBMCs, B-cell-depleted T cells, or T cells were the source of the cDNA or gDNA that made up the material.

V shed 5 bases, J shed 2 bases, and the junction held 6 bases outside the gene matches. CDR3 length equals 15 residues. Germline V gives CDR1 SEHNR, CDR2 FQNEAQ (reference sequence). Original analysis: Reference gene primer amplification yielded estimated nucleated cell counts. Measured with immunoSEQ multiplex PCR; TCRdb has only the in-frame clones, and not every one. V and J calls plus clone size are reproduced from that table; the DNA served to infer D and trimming. The data contain roughly 140,000 clones, 76% of them singletons. The sequence was collected from a man in his 60s with acute or convalescent COVID-19. The sequenced sample consisted of peripheral blood. The chain is built from TRBV7-9 and TRBJ2-3; 8 bases are a match to TRBD2. The CDR3 is CASSLLAGITDTQYF. Written as DNA, the CDR3 is TGTGCCAGCAGCCTTCTAGCGGGCATCACAGATACGCAGTATTTT.